These 12 T cell receptor beta chains were sequenced from one sample in a study of CD8 T cells in ankylosing spondylitis. From the 5' RACE reads, TCRdb called clonotypes with MiXCR, one entry per CDR3 protein. The sample includes about 160,000 distinct CDR3 sequences, 18% of them seen just once. The sample consisted of blood, either unsorted or a sorted T cell fraction (not recorded which). The receptor source for this set is a male donor with ankylosing spondylitis or in good health (not recorded which).

This clonotype was recorded many times. The rearrangement links TRBV20-1 to TRBJ1-4; D ambiguous. Germline V gene sequence: CDR1 DFQATT, CDR2 SNEGSKA (reference sequence). The CDR3 extends over 15 amino acids. V shed 0 bases and J shed 5 bases, with 13 bases lying between them. This CDR3 is CSARDRDQTNEKLFF. CDR3 coding DNA: TGCAGTGCTAGAGATCGAGACCAGACGAATGAAAAACTGTTTTTT.

The CDR3 loop is CASSTMRETQYF. The CDR3 nucleotides read TGTGCCAGCAGCACCATGAGAGAGACCCAGTACTTC. V is TRBV28 and J is TRBJ2-5; D call uncertain. The germline V gene encodes CDR1 MDHEN and CDR2 SYDVKM. The CDR3 runs 12 residues. V was cut by 6 bases and J by 4 bases, with 9 bases left in between.

The chain couples TRBV11-2 to TRBJ2-5; D might be TRBD1 (5 bases). The CDR3 runs 14 residues. In germline, CDR1 is SGHAT, CDR2 FQNNGV. Trimming shortened V by 3 bases and J by 5 bases, and 13 bases separated the two germline ends. The CDR3 sequence: CASSFSGSIETQYF. The CDR3 coding sequence is TGTGCCAGCAGCTTCTCAGGGTCCATCGAGACCCAGTACTTC.

The chain joins TRBV29-1 to TRBJ2-1; 14 bases fit TRBD2. The CDR3 length is 17 residues. Trimming took 2 bases from V and 3 from J; bases not matched to a gene: 6. Germline CDR1 SQVTM, CDR2 ANQGSEA. The CDR3 protein is CSVETPGLAGVYNEQFF. The CDR3 nucleotides read TGCAGCGTTGAAACCCCGGGACTAGCGGGAGTCTACAATGAGCAGTTCTTC.

This clonotype was observed a handful of times. This chain connects TRBV28 to TRBJ2-7, with D possibly TRBD2 on 6 matching bases. V was cut by 5 bases and J by 7 bases, with 21 bases left in between. The CDR3 length is 15 residues. Germline V CDR1 and CDR2: MDHEN, SYDVKM. CDR3 nucleotides: TGTGCCAGCAGTCCCCCCGGGACTTTAGATGTAGAGCAGTACTTC. This sequence encodes CASSPPGTLDVEQYF.

In this sample, this clonotype turned up a few times. This sequence joins TRBV5-1 and TRBJ1-1; weak D call: TRBD1 (6 bases). The V gene's germline CDR1 is SGHRS and CDR2 YFSETQ. Trimming pared 3 bases from V and 3 bases from J, leaving 12 bases between. The CDR3 loop spans 14 amino acids. The DNA of the CDR3 is TGCGCCAGCAGCTCAGGGACACACTACACTGAAGCTTTCTTT. Its protein product is CASSSGTHYTEAFF.

In its sample, this clonotype was seen a few times. The chain combines TRBV19 with TRBJ2-7, with unresolved D. Germline V gene data show CDR1 as LNHDA and CDR2 as SQIVND (reference sequence). V was pared by 2 bases and J by 0 bases, with 11 bases between. CDR3 length equals 15 residues. The CDR3 loop reads CASSISETPSYEQYF. In DNA form, the CDR3 reads TGTGCCAGTAGTATAAGTGAGACTCCCTCCTACGAGCAGTACTTC. The variable domain in full, with the rest retrieved from reference TRBV19 and TRBJ2-7, is DGGITQSPKYLFRKEGQNVTLSCEQNLNHDAMYWYRQDPGQGLRLIYYSQIVNDFQKGDIAEGYSVSREKKESFPLTVTSAQKNPTAFYLCASSISETPSYEQYFGPGTRLTVT.

At least ten counts were recorded for this clonotype. The V and J genes are TRBV4-1 and TRBJ2-1; possible D gene TRBD2, 5 bases. Trimming took 7 bases from V and 7 from J, leaving 17 bases between them. Germline V gene data show CDR1 as MGHRA and CDR2 as YSYEKL. CDR3 length equals 14 residues. The CDR3 is CASTQRLSENEQFF. CDR3 bases: TGCGCCAGCACGCAACGCCTTAGCGAAAATGAGCAGTTCTTC.

This clonotype was seen repeatedly, ten times or more. The genes are TRBV29-1 and TRBJ2-2, with TRBD1 identical over 7 bases. From germline, CDR1 is SQVTM and CDR2 ANQGSEA. CDR3 length: 16 amino acids. V lost 7 bases, J lost 2 bases, and 13 bases stayed unmatched. The CDR3, as DNA: TGCAGCGCCCTGAGTTGGTGGGACAGTAACACCGGGGAGCTGTTTTTT. Its protein is CSALSWWDSNTGELFF.

V and J are TRBV20-1 and TRBJ1-6; D is uncertain. There are 16 residues in the CDR3. The V and J ends lost 2 bases and 0 bases respectively, with 11 bases between them. Per germline, CDR1 DFQATT and CDR2 SNEGSKA (reference sequence). The CDR3 sequence: CSARPSGSSYNSPLHF. In DNA, the CDR3 is TGCAGTGCTAGACCGTCGGGTAGCTCCTATAATTCACCCCTCCACTTT.

This clonotype was detected ten times or more. The chain uses TRBV9 and TRBJ2-1; D is uncertain. Trimming removed 0 bases at V and 6 bases at J, with 16 bases between. This CDR3 comprises 16 residues. Germline V gives CDR1 SGDLS, CDR2 YYNGEE. CDR3 coding DNA: TGTGCCAGCAGCGTAGAGTCGTCCCGGCGATTCAATGAGCAGTTCTTC. Translation gives CASSVESSRRFNEQFF. The full variable domain, completed using reference TRBV9 and TRBJ2-1, is DSGVTQTPKHLITATGQRVTLRCSPRSGDLSVYWYQQSLDQGLQFLIQYYNGEERAKGNILERFSAQQFPDLHSELNLSSLELGDSALYFCASSVESSRRFNEQFFGPGTRLTVL.

The CDR3: CASSSGGVYANTGELFF. The DNA of the CDR3 is TGTGCCAGCAGCTCTGGTGGGGTCTACGCGAACACCGGGGAGCTGTTTTTT. The chain employs TRBV7-2 and TRBJ2-2; no firm D call. V gave up 4 bases and J gave up 0 bases, with 15 bases separating them. Germline V gene data show CDR1 as SGHTA and CDR2 as FQGNSA. This CDR3 is built from 17 residues.